This T cell receptor (beta chain) was sequenced in a study of identical twins. General study findings and limits: Sequences that were out-of-frame, alpha and twin-shared displayed an excess of low generation probability. Insertions were fewer in abundant cord blood beta clonotypes, whereas memory repertoires showed none of this pattern.

Of note for this clonotype: Antigen: not known.

V was clipped by 5 bases and J by 4 bases; unmatched bases: 6. The CDR3 has 14 residues. TCRdb redid the calling of the 5' RACE reads with MiXCR, one entry per CDR3 protein. The top ten clones hold approximately 0.98% of a sample with roughly 490,000 distinct CDR3 sequences, 14% of them seen once. These sequences were also reported in another study, on yellow fever vaccine responses in identical twins. As reported in that work: Twins reportedly had a vaccine T cell response that seemed partly convergent, partly personalized.

Sequenced input: CD4+ T cells sorted from blood. The TCR was taken from a woman younger than 35 in good health. V and J are TRBV12-3 or TRBV12-4 and TRBJ2-7, with 9 bases that match TRBD1. CDR3 residues: CASSEGQGSYEQYF. The CDR3 DNA is TGTGCCAGCAGTGAGGGACAGGGTTCTTACGAGCAGTACTTC.